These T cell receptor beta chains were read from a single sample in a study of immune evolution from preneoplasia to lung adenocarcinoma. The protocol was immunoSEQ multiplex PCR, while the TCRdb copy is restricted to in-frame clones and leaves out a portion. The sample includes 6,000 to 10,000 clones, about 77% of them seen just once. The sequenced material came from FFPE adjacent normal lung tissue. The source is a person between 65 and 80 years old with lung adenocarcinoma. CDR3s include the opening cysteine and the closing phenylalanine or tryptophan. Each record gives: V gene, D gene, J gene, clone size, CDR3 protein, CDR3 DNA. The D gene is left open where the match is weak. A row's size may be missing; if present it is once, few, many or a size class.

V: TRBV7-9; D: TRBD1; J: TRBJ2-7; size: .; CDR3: CASSVLRGGTGFEQYF; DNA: TGTGCCAGCAGCGTGCTTAGGGGGGGGACAGGGTTCGAGCAGTACTTC
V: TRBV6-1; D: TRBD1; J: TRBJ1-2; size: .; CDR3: CASSEGGTEEGYTF; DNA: TGTGCCAGCAGTGAAGGCGGGACAGAGGAGGGCTACACCTTC
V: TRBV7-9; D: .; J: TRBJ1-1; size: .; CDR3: CASSVSGGGTEAFF; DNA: TGTGCCAGCAGCGTTTCGGGGGGAGGCACTGAAGCTTTCTTT
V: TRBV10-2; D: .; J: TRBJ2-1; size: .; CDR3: CASSEVARHEQFF; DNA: TGCGCCAGCAGTGAGGTCGCACGGCATGAGCAGTTCTTC
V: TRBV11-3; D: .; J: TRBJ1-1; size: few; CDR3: CASSFRANTEAFF; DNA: TGTGCCAGCAGCTTCCGCGCGAACACTGAAGCTTTCTTT
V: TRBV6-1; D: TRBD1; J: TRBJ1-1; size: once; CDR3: CASGMEVAGGTEAFF; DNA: TGTGCCAGTGGGATGGAGGTGGCAGGGGGCACTGAAGCTTTCTTT
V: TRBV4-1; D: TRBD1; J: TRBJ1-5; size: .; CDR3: CASSQRQGVDQPQHF; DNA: TGCGCCAGCAGCCAACGACAGGGCGTTGATCAGCCCCAGCATTTT
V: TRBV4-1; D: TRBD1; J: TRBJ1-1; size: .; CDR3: CASSRGQGGYTEAFF; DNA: TGCGCCAGCAGCCGGGGACAGGGAGGTTACACTGAAGCTTTCTTT
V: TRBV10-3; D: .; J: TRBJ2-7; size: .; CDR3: CAISQSGVEQYF; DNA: TGTGCCATCAGCCAGTCGGGTGTCGAGCAGTACTTC
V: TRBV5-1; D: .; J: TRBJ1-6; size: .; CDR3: CASSFAPNSPLHF; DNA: TGCGCCAGCAGCTTCGCACCTAATTCACCCCTCCACTTT
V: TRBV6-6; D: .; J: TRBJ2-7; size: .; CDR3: CASSRDNGFTDYEQYF; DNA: TGTGCCAGCAGTAGAGATAATGGCTTCACAGACTACGAGCAGTACTTC
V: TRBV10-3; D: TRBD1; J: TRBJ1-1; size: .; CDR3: CATLSGQGMNTEAFF; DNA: TGTGCCACCCTTTCCGGACAGGGGATGAACACTGAAGCTTTCTTT
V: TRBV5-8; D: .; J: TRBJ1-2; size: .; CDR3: CASSLLNNYGYTF; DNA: TGTGCCAGCAGCTTGTTGAATAACTATGGCTACACCTTC
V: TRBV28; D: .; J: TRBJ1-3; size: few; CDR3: CASSGGVFAGNTIYF; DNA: TGTGCCAGCAGCGGAGGGGTATTTGCTGGAAACACCATATATTTT
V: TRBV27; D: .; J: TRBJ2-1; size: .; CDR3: CASSLGPSYNEQFF; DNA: TGTGCCAGCAGTTTAGGACCCTCCTACAATGAGCAGTTCTTC
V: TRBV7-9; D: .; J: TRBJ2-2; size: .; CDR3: CASSRYRRQTFWTGELFF; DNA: TGTGCCAGCAGCCGATACCGAAGACAGACCTTTTGGACCGGGGAGCTGTTTTTT
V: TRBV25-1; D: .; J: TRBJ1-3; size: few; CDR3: CASSDGQNSGNTIYF; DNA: TGTGCCAGCAGTGATGGGCAAAACTCTGGAAACACCATATATTTT
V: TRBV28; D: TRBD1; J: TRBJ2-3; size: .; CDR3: CASSSAPGQGEHTQYF; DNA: TGTGCCAGCAGTTCAGCACCGGGACAGGGCGAGCATACGCAGTATTTT
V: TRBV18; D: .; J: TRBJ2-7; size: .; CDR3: CASSPGGQTYEQYF; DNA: TGTGCCAGCTCACCAGGCGGACAGACCTACGAGCAGTACTTC
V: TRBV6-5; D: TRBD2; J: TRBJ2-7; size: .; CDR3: CASSYSRLAGIYEQYF; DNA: TGTGCCAGCAGTTACTCGAGACTAGCGGGAATCTACGAGCAGTACTTC
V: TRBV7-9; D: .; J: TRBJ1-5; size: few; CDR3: CASSLGATGQDQPQHF; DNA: TGTGCCAGCAGCTTGGGGGCGACAGGACAAGATCAGCCCCAGCATTTT
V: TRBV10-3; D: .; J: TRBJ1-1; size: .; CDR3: CAISVEKNTEAFF; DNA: TGTGCCATCAGTGTCGAAAAGAACACTGAAGCTTTCTTT
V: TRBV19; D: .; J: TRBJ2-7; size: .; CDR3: CASSIRGNPYEQYF; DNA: TGTGCCAGTAGTATTAGAGGGAACCCCTACGAGCAGTACTTC
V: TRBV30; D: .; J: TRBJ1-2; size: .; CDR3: CAWSGSQWDGYTF; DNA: TGTGCCTGGAGTGGCTCCCAATGGGATGGCTACACCTTC
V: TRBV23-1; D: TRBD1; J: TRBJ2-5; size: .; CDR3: CAGLLWDSQETQYF; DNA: TGCGCCGGATTACTGTGGGACAGTCAAGAGACCCAGTACTTC
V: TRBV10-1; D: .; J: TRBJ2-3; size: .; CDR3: CASNIRGSTDTQYF; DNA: TGCGCCAGCAATATCAGGGGTAGCACAGATACGCAGTATTTT
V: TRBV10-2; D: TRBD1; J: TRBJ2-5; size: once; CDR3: CASSPGTAPQETQYF; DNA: TGCGCCAGCAGCCCCGGGACAGCCCCCCAAGAGACCCAGTACTTC
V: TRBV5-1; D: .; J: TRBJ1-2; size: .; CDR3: CASSLDRTRSNYGYTF; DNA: TGCGCCAGCAGCTTGGACAGAACCCGATCTAACTATGGCTACACCTTC
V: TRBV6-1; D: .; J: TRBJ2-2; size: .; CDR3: CASSEGSENTGELFF; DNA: TGTGCCAGCAGTGAAGGCTCCGAGAACACCGGGGAGCTGTTTTTT
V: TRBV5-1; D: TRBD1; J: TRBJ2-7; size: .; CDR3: CASSPSLGQGQYEQYF; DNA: TGCGCCAGCAGCCCCTCGCTGGGACAGGGTCAATACGAGCAGTACTTC
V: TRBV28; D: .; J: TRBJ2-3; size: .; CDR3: CASSFVAGTDTQYF; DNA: TGTGCCAGCAGTTTCGTTGCAGGCACAGATACGCAGTATTTT
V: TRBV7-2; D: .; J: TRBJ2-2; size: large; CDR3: CASSFSGGLGGGELFF; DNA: TGTGCCAGCAGCTTTTCCGGGGGCCTGGGTGGCGGGGAGCTGTTTTTT
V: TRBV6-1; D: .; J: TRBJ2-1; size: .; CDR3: CASSLGDHEQFF; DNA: TGTGCCAGCAGTCTCGGGGATCATGAGCAGTTCTTC
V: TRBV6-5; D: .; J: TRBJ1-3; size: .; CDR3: CASSYWADSGNTIYF; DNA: TGTGCCAGCAGTTACTGGGCAGACTCTGGAAACACCATATATTTT
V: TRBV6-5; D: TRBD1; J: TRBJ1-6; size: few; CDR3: CASRTNRGMSPLHF; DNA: TGTGCCAGCAGAACTAACAGGGGTATGTCACCCCTCCACTTT
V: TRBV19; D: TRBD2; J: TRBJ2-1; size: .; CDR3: CASSIRRGGNNEQFF; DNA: TGTGCCAGTAGTATCCGCCGGGGGGGTAACAATGAGCAGTTCTTC